A selection of T cell receptor beta chains follows, all from one sample in a study of CD8 T cells in ankylosing spondylitis. TCRdb passed the 5' RACE reads through MiXCR, listing each CDR3 protein once. In the table there are a few hundred thousand distinct CDR3 sequences, approximately 7.3% of which are singletons. The material sequenced was blood, either unsorted or a sorted T cell fraction (not recorded which). These receptors came from a male donor with ankylosing spondylitis. Both conserved end residues are part of each CDR3. The D gene is left open where the match is weak. A row's size may be missing; if present it is once, few, many or a size class.

- | TRBD1 | TRBJ2-2 | TRBV11-3 | TGTGCCAGCAGCCGGGACAGATTCACCGGGGAGCTGTTTTTT | CASSRDRFTGELFF
- | TRBD2 | TRBJ2-1 | TRBV27 | TGTGCCAGCCTTTGGCGGGAGGACGCCTACAATGAGCAGTTCTTC | CASLWREDAYNEQFF
many | - | TRBJ2-1 | TRBV5-6 | TGTGCCAGCAGCTTGGTACGGAATGAGCAGTTCTTC | CASSLVRNEQFF
many | - | TRBJ2-5 | TRBV9 | TGTGCCAGCAGCGCGGCAGGGCTCGCGGGGGAGACCCAGTACTTC | CASSAAGLAGETQYF
few | TRBD1 | TRBJ1-5 | TRBV10-1 | TGCGCCAGCAGTGAGTGTCTGCCCGGGACAGGGGGCCCGCCCCAGCATTTT | CASSECLPGTGGPPQHF
many | - | TRBJ2-5 | TRBV7-7 | TGTGCTAGCAGCCCAGGGGCGAACCAAGAGACCCAGTACTTC | CASSPGANQETQYF
few | TRBD1 | TRBJ1-1 | TRBV18 | TGTGCCAGCTCACTTACTGATCCGGGACAGGGCTCGAGGTTTGTCTCTGAAGCTTTCTTT | CASSLTDPGQGSRFVSEAFF
- | TRBD1 | TRBJ2-7 | TRBV20-1 | TGCAGTGCCCGGGAGTCCGGGACAGGGGTTGTGGGCTACGAGCAGTACTTC | CSARESGTGVVGYEQYF
many | TRBD1 | TRBJ1-1 | TRBV5-1 | TGCGCCAGCAGCTCTTGGACAGGGGCGGGAACTGAAGCTTTCTTT | CASSSWTGAGTEAFF
many | - | TRBJ2-2 | TRBV19 | TGTGCCAGTAGCATAGGGCAGTTCAATTCCGGGGAGCTGTTTTTT | CASSIGQFNSGELFF
many | - | TRBJ1-2 | TRBV7-2 | TGTGCCAGCAGCTTCACCCCCCCACCAGCTGGTGTGGGCTACACCTTC | CASSFTPPPAGVGYTF
many | TRBD1 | TRBJ2-7 | TRBV4-3 | TGCGCCAGCAGCCCGGGACAGGCCTCCTACGAGCAGTACTTC | CASSPGQASYEQYF
many | - | TRBJ1-2 | TRBV4-3 | TGCGCCAGCAGCCAAGATTGGGAGGACCCGGGGGGCTATGGCTACACCTTC | CASSQDWEDPGGYGYTF
few | - | TRBJ2-7 | TRBV21-1 | TGTGCCAGCAGGACAGCAGGGTTTGGCTCCTACGAGCAGTACTTC | CASRTAGFGSYEQYF
many | - | TRBJ2-3 | TRBV7-9 | TGTGCCAGCAGCTTAGATTTTAGCACAGATACGCAGTATTTT | CASSLDFSTDTQYF
many | - | TRBJ2-2 | TRBV12-3/TRBV12-4 | TGTGCCAGCAGTTTGGGGGTCACCGGGGAGCTGTTTTTT | CASSLGVTGELFF
many | - | TRBJ2-3 | TRBV4-3 | TGCGCCAGCAGCCAAGGCGGCGGGGACACAGATACGCAGTATTTT | CASSQGGGDTDTQYF
many | TRBD2 | TRBJ2-1 | TRBV15 | TGTGCCACCAGCAGAGATCGAAGGAGAAGCGGGAGTCATGAGCAGTTCTTC | CATSRDRRRSGSHEQFF
many | - | TRBJ2-7 | TRBV25-1 | TGTGCCAGCAGTGCCGTCTGGAAGCAGTACTTC | CASSAVWKQYF
many | TRBD1 | TRBJ2-7 | TRBV20-1 | TGCAGGCCCGGGACAGGGGGCTACGAGCAGTACTTC | CRPGTGGYEQYF
many | TRBD1 | TRBJ1-5 | TRBV7-8 | TGTGCCAGCAGCTTAATCCGGGACAGGGCATCTAGGGGCAATCAGCCCCAGCATTTT | CASSLIRDRASRGNQPQHF